Below, 16 T cell receptor beta chains from the same sample are listed, as sequenced in a study of T cells expressing NK-cell markers. TCRdb reprocessed the 5' RACE reads, with one entry per CDR3 protein and no DNA. The repertoire table contains about 380,000 distinct CDR3 sequences. Sequenced input: blood T cells: a sorted CD56 or NKG2C T cell subset, CD4+ or CD8+ T cells, or bulk PBMC T cells (not recorded which). These receptors were obtained from a man aged 18 to 69 in good health.

This chain connects TRBV20-1 to TRBJ1-5; TCRdb's D call of TRBD1 is untestable without DNA. The CDR3 is 12 residues long. Germline V gene sequence: CDR1 DFQATT, CDR2 SNEGSKA (reference sequence). The CDR3 loop reads CSAPEGNQPQHF.

This chain connects TRBV30 to TRBJ1-6; there is no DNA to check the TCRdb D call of TRBD1. In germline, CDR1 is GTSNPN, CDR2 SVGIG (reference sequence). The CDR3 runs to 15 residues. CDR3: CAWSAGTNRNSPLHF.

The gene calls are TRBV9 and TRBJ2-3; with no DNA, the TCRdb D assignment of TRBD1 cannot be verified. Germline V CDR1 and CDR2: SGDLS, YYNGEE. CDR3 length: 14 residues. The chain's CDR3 is CASSRGSGTDTQYF.

The chain employs TRBV3-1 and TRBJ2-5; without DNA, the TCRdb call of TRBD2 cannot be checked. CDR1 and CDR2 (germline): LGHDT, YNNKEL (reference sequence). The CDR3 totals 14 residues. Here the CDR3 reads CASTAGAGRKTQYF.

V is TRBV12-3 or TRBV12-4 and J is TRBJ1-6. The CDR3 runs 15 residues. Here the CDR3 reads CASSPTDSGLMGLHF.

V is TRBV20-1 and J is TRBJ1-1; TCRdb's D call of TRBD1 is untestable without DNA. The CDR3 sequence is 15 residues long. Germline CDR1 and CDR2: DFQATT and SNEGSKA (reference sequence). The CDR3 sequence: CSARDTGGPNTEAFF.

CDR3: CASSSFNQPQHF. V usage is TRBV27 and J usage is TRBJ1-5. The germline CDR1 and CDR2 sequences are MNHEY and SMNVEV (reference sequence). This CDR3 comprises 12 residues.

CDR3: CASSQESAHGYTF. J is TRBJ1-2 and V is TRBV3-1. CDR3 length: 13 amino acids. Germline V gives CDR1 LGHDT, CDR2 YNNKEL (reference sequence).

The chain employs TRBV7-6 and TRBJ2-1; TCRdb's D call of TRBD2 is untestable without DNA. Looked up from germline, CDR1 is SGHVS and CDR2 is FNYEAQ. This CDR3 spans 18 amino acids. CDR3 in amino acids: CASSLAWASGGRYNEQFF.

This chain joins TRBV6-1 and TRBJ1-4; absent DNA, TCRdb's TRBD1 call cannot be checked. Per germline, CDR1 MNHNS and CDR2 SASEGT. The CDR3 is 15 residues long. CDR3 in amino acids: CASYNRFATNEKLFF.

The chain uses TRBV29-1 and TRBJ2-5; with no DNA, the TCRdb D assignment of TRBD1 cannot be verified. This CDR3 contains 14 residues. Germline CDR1 and CDR2: SQVTM and ANQGSEA. This CDR3 reads CSVSDSTFLETQYF. The whole variable domain, remainder taken from reference TRBV29-1 and TRBJ2-5, is SAVISQKPSRDICQRGTSLTIQCQVDSQVTMMFWYRQQPGQSLTLIATANQGSEATYESGFVIDKFPISRPNLTFSTLTVSNMSPEDSSIYLCSVSDSTFLETQYFGPGTRLLVL.

V gene TRBV6-5 combines with J gene TRBJ2-1. CDR3 size: 13 residues. Germline-derived CDR1 and CDR2 are MNHEY and SVGAGI. The CDR3 protein is CASRLTTGYEQFF.

This rearrangement joins TRBV9 to TRBJ1-1; with no DNA, the TCRdb D assignment of TRBD1 cannot be verified. Germline CDR1 is SGDLS and CDR2 is YYNGEE. The CDR3 is 15 amino acids. CDR3 residues: CASSGGQGVNTEAFF.

V usage is TRBV12-3 or TRBV12-4 and J usage is TRBJ1-6. CDR3 length: 14 residues. The CDR3 reads CASSFGTLHSPLHF.

The rearrangement uses TRBV5-1 and TRBJ1-2; the D call of TRBD1 rests on TCRdb alone, since no DNA is present to check it. Germline CDR1 and CDR2: SGHRS and YFSETQ. CDR3 size: 15 residues. The CDR3 sequence: CASSPKGQGNYGYTF.

The chain is built from TRBV5-1 and TRBJ2-5; TCRdb designates TRBD2, a call that cannot be tested without DNA. Germline CDR1 and CDR2: SGHRS and YFSETQ. This CDR3 region has 16 residues. CDR3 sequence: CASRQRAGGAGETQYF.